What follows are 26 T cell receptor beta chains derived from one specimen sequenced in a study of T cells in Graves' hyperthyroidism and ophthalmopathy. It was RNA transcripts that yielded the amplified TCR beta CDR3 regions. Researchers ran a first-round RT-PCR on the TCR CDR3 using the HTBI primer set. One entry per CDR3 protein results from TCRdb running MiXCR on the multiplex PCR reads. The sample includes about 350,000 distinct CDR3 sequences, roughly 20% of them seen just once. What was sequenced was blood. Every receptor here comes from a woman aged 40-49 years with Graves' ophthalmopathy.

Many counts were recorded for this clonotype. This sequence joins TRBV28 and TRBJ1-3; D might be TRBD1 (5 bases). Germline V gene lookup returns CDR1 MDHEN and CDR2 SYDVKM. This CDR3 spans 14 amino acids. Deletions cut 7 bases from V and 8 bases from J, with 18 bases between. CDR3 nucleotides: TGTGCCAGCAATAATCGGGGCTTAGCGGACACCATATATTTT. Amino acid sequence: CASNNRGLADTIYF.

This clonotype was found a few times. V gene TRBV20-1 combines with J gene TRBJ2-7, with 12 bases aligning to TRBD2. V lost 3 bases to trimming and J lost 4 bases; unmatched junction nucleotides: 7. CDR1 and CDR2 from the germline V gene are DFQATT and SNEGSKA (reference sequence). CDR3 length equals 15 residues. The CDR3 reads CSARWASGRGYEQYF. For the CDR3, the DNA is TGCAGTGCTAGGTGGGCTAGCGGGAGGGGTTACGAGCAGTACTTC.

This clonotype was observed at least ten times. One base away lies a much larger clone, so this may be a sequencing read error. CDR3 nucleotide sequence: TGTGCCAGCAGTCGGACAGTGAACACTGAAGCTTTCTTT. It specifies CASSRTVNTEAFF. V gene TRBV12-3 or TRBV12-4 combines with J gene TRBJ1-1; possible D gene TRBD1, 6 bases. This CDR3 region has 13 residues. Trimming left V 5 bases short and J 0 bases short, with 7 bases between.

This clonotype showed up many times. The chain has TRBV20-1 and TRBJ1-2; D remains unclear. V shed 0 bases and J shed 4 bases, with 15 bases lying between them. The CDR3 spans 15 residues. Germline V gives CDR1 DFQATT, CDR2 SNEGSKA (reference sequence). CDR3 protein: CSARDSWEKSYGYTF. The CDR3 nucleotides are TGCAGTGCTAGAGATTCTTGGGAGAAAAGCTATGGCTACACCTTC.

This clonotype came up many times. V and J are TRBV12-3 or TRBV12-4 and TRBJ2-6; D remains unclear. Trimming cost V 3 bases and J 0 bases, with 9 bases left between them. The CDR3 loop spans 16 amino acids. The CDR3 DNA reads as TGTGCCAGCAGTTTTGCCTCCGGCTCTGGGGCCAACGTCCTGACTTTC. Residues: CASSFASGSGANVLTF.

This clonotype has at least ten counts. The genes are TRBV27 and TRBJ2-7; TRBD1 matches at 7 bases. Per the germline V gene, CDR1 is MNHEY and CDR2 is SMNVEV (reference sequence). The CDR3 spans 14 residues. Trimming removed 3 bases from V and 0 bases from J; junction bases left unmatched: 2. In DNA, the CDR3 is TGTGCCAGCAGTTTTAGGGACAGCTCCTACGAGCAGTACTTC. Translating it yields CASSFRDSSYEQYF.

This clonotype was seen a few times. This sequence joins TRBV28 and TRBJ2-5; 10 bases map to TRBD2. CDR3 length: 16 residues. Germline lookup yields CDR1 MDHEN and CDR2 SYDVKM. V was pared by 8 bases and J by 4 bases, with 13 bases of the junction left unmatched. DNA for the CDR3: TGTGCCAGCTCGACCGGGGCTAGCGGGAGAGGAGAGACCCAGTACTTC. Protein sequence: CASSTGASGRGETQYF.

This clonotype was recorded once. The rearrangement uses TRBV27 and TRBJ1-5, with 9 bases aligning to TRBD1. CDR1 MNHEY and CDR2 SMNVEV come from the germline V gene (reference sequence). The V gene end was trimmed by 6 bases and the J gene end by 4 bases; junction bases not matched to a gene: 4. The CDR3 spans 14 residues. The DNA for the CDR3 is TGTGCCAGCAGACAGGGGGCCGCAAATCAGCCCCAGCATTTT. It translates to CASRQGAANQPQHF.

This clonotype showed up many times. The rearrangement links TRBV20-1 to TRBJ2-2; 8 bases are shared with TRBD1. Germline V lookup: CDR1 DFQATT, CDR2 SNEGSKA (reference sequence). With 6 bases clipped from V and 0 bases from J, the junction kept 6 bases outside the gene matches. This CDR3 has 15 residues. CDR3 DNA: TGCAGTGCGGAGCGGACAGGGACGAACACCGGGGAGCTGTTTTTT. Encoded protein: CSAERTGTNTGELFF.

The CDR3 nucleotides are TGTGCCAGCAGCTTAGAACGGCTAGCCAAAAACATTCAGTACTTC. Its translation: CASSLERLAKNIQYF. The J gene is TRBJ2-4, the V gene TRBV27; no definite D call. The germline V and J ends were trimmed by 6 bases and 0 bases, with 12 bases remaining between them. This CDR3 spans 15 amino acids. Germline V gene lookup returns CDR1 MNHEY and CDR2 SMNVEV (reference sequence).

This clonotype was observed a few times. J is TRBJ2-7 and V is TRBV12-3 or TRBV12-4; D may correspond to TRBD1 or TRBD2 (7 bases each). V was cut by 6 bases and J by 6 bases, with 15 bases left in between. The CDR3 is 13 amino acids. The CDR3 here is CASSTDREGEQYF. For the CDR3, the DNA is TGTGCCAGCAGCACCGACAGGGAGGGCGAGCAGTACTTC.

This clonotype was counted at least ten times. This chain uses TRBV6-5 with TRBJ2-7; a possible D gene is TRBD2 (6 bases). Trimming shortened V by 5 bases and J by 2 bases, and 10 bases separated the two germline ends. Germline V gene data show CDR1 as MNHEY and CDR2 as SVGAGI. This CDR3 is built from 13 residues. CDR3 in DNA: TGTGCCAGCAGTACGGGGACTGCCTACGAGCAGTACTTC. Translation gives CASSTGTAYEQYF.

In regard to this clonotype: One end of the junction fails to match germline, which may point to a read error. J is TRBJ2-7 and V is TRBV6-2 or TRBV6-3; 7 bases align to TRBD2. This CDR3 is built from 17 residues. Germline values: CDR1 MNHEY, CDR2 SVGEGT. As DNA, the CDR3 is TGTGCCAGCAGTTACTCAACTAGCGTGAGATTCAGCTACGAGCAGTCCTTC. Residues: CASSYSTSVRFSYEQSF.

A remark on this clonotype: A much larger clone sits a single nucleotide away, making a read error possible. The rearrangement joins TRBV2 to TRBJ1-2, with TRBD1 matching 9 bases. This CDR3 spans 19 amino acids. In germline, CDR1 is SNHLY, CDR2 FYNNEI. J gave up 0 bases and V 0 bases, and 11 bases lay outside the gene matches. The chain's CDR3 is CASSEAIRDRAIANYGYTF. In DNA form, the CDR3 reads TGTGCCAGCAGTGAAGCAATCCGGGACAGGGCCATCGCTAACTATGGCTACACCTTC.

Ten or more counts support this clonotype. The chain couples TRBV20-1 to TRBJ2-7; either TRBD1 or TRBD2 may supply D (5 bases each). The germline V gene has CDR1 DFQATT and CDR2 SNEGSKA (reference sequence). V lost 7 bases and J lost 4, with 20 bases in between. The CDR3 covers 14 residues. The CDR3 nucleotides read TGCAGTGTCCAGAGCCCGGGACGCGAGTACGAGCAGTACTTC. Its protein is CSVQSPGREYEQYF.

This clonotype was seen many times. The rearrangement joins TRBV11-2 to TRBJ2-2; 8 bases line up with TRBD2. Germline V gives CDR1 SGHAT, CDR2 FQNNGV. CDR3 length equals 17 residues. After removal of 2 bases from V and 1 base from J, the junction contained 6 bases not matched to a gene. The chain's CDR3 is CASSLYPGGMNTGELFF. CDR3 in DNA: TGTGCCAGCAGCTTATATCCGGGAGGGATGAACACCGGGGAGCTGTTTTTT.

This clonotype was recorded many times. The genes are TRBV5-1 and TRBJ2-6; 11 bases agree with TRBD1. Germline CDR1 is SGHRS and CDR2 is YFSETQ. The CDR3 sequence is 19 residues long. J gave up 0 bases and V 6 bases, and 11 bases lay outside the gene matches. DNA of the CDR3: TGCGCCAGCACCACCCTCCTCGGGACAGGGGGCTCTGGGGCCAACGTCCTGACTTTC. It specifies CASTTLLGTGGSGANVLTF.

This clonotype has a count of ten or more. The chain carries TRBV7-9 and TRBJ1-2; D gene ambiguous. This CDR3 comprises 14 residues. Per germline, CDR1 SEHNR and CDR2 FQNEAQ (reference sequence). The V end was cut by 2 bases, the J end by 4 bases, with 11 bases between. The CDR3 DNA is TGTGCCAGCAGCTTATATTCACTCGCCTATGGCTACACCTTC. It is translated as CASSLYSLAYGYTF.

This clonotype was picked up many times. This chain uses TRBV20-1 with TRBJ1-5, with D possibly matching TRBD1 (6 bases). The CDR3 runs 14 residues. The germline V gene has CDR1 DFQATT and CDR2 SNEGSKA (reference sequence). The V end lost 3 bases, the J end lost 0 bases, and 9 bases lay between the germline ends. CDR3 bases: TGCAGTGCTAGGGGGGGCAGTAGCAATCAGCCCCAGCATTTT. This encodes CSARGGSSNQPQHF.

This clonotype was recorded at least ten times. The genes are TRBV27 and TRBJ1-5; possibly TRBD1 for D (5 bases). The CDR3 extends over 14 amino acids. Germline V gene data show CDR1 as MNHEY and CDR2 as SMNVEV (reference sequence). V lost 3 bases and J lost 3, with 9 bases in between. CDR3 DNA sequence: TGTGCCAGCAGTTTGGAAGGGGCCAATCAGCCCCAGCATTTT. Translated, it gives CASSLEGANQPQHF.

This clonotype appeared many times. The chain links TRBV28 to TRBJ2-5; D might be TRBD1 or TRBD2, each matching 6 bases. The CDR3 is 14 residues long. The V gene lost 8 bases and the J gene lost 7 bases, with 20 bases spanning the gap. The germline CDR1 and CDR2 sequences are MDHEN and SYDVKM. The CDR3 protein is CASARGDSSRTQYF. For the CDR3, the DNA is TGTGCCAGCGCTAGGGGGGACTCTTCTAGGACCCAGTACTTC.

The table lists this clonotype with many counts. Possible read error: a much larger clone is one base away. The chain uses TRBV7-2 and TRBJ2-7, with 8 bases matching TRBD1. V shed 5 bases, J shed 0 bases, and the junction held 3 bases outside the gene matches. The CDR3 is 14 residues long. Germline V gene sequence: CDR1 SGHTA, CDR2 FQGNSA. The CDR3 DNA is TGTGCCAGCAGCAGGACAGGGACCTCCTACGAGCAGTACTTC. Its protein product is CASSRTGTSYEQYF.

This clonotype appeared many times. The genes are TRBV6-1 and TRBJ1-6, with D perhaps TRBD1 (6 bases). There are 14 residues in the CDR3. V shed 5 bases and J shed 11 bases, with 16 bases lying between them. Germline loops: CDR1 MNHNS, CDR2 SASEGT. Here the CDR3 DNA reads TGTGCCAGCAGTCCCTGGGGGACAAATCCACCCCTCCACTTT. Translation: CASSPWGTNPPLHF.

This clonotype has a count of ten or more. V usage is TRBV6-5 and J usage is TRBJ2-5, with 9 bases identical to TRBD2. Germline assignment: CDR1 MNHEY and CDR2 SVGAGI. CDR3 length: 15 residues. V shed 4 bases and J 0 bases; nucleotides not matched to a gene: 3. The CDR3 region has the DNA TGTGCCAGCAGTTGGTCTAGCGGGGACCAAGAGACCCAGTACTTC. Translation: CASSWSSGDQETQYF.

The table lists this clonotype with many counts. V and J are TRBV11-2 and TRBJ2-5, with a weak D call TRBD1 (6 bases). The V gene lost 10 bases and the J gene lost 5 bases, with 17 bases spanning the gap. CDR1 is SGHAT and CDR2 is FQNNGV in the germline V gene. The CDR3 extends over 13 amino acids. Here the CDR3 DNA reads TGTGCCACGAGAGGGGGTAGCGTTGAGACCCAGTACTTC. This sequence encodes CATRGGSVETQYF.

This clonotype has more than one count but fewer than ten. J is TRBJ2-7 and V is TRBV18; TRBD1 might be the D (6 bases). CDR1 KGHSH and CDR2 LQKENI come from the germline V gene. The CDR3 covers 15 residues. V lost 0 bases, J lost 0 bases, and 9 bases lay in between. CDR3 amino acids: CASSPPNRASYEQYF. DNA for the CDR3: TGTGCCAGCTCACCACCTAACAGGGCCTCCTACGAGCAGTACTTC.